Listed here are 14 T cell receptor beta chains from one sample, sequenced in a study of molecular identifiers for immune sequencing clone quantification. TCRdb re-called the PCR reads through MiXCR, storing one row per CDR3 protein. The table records about 300,000 distinct CDR3 sequences, 20% to 25% of them present only once. The material sequenced was naive CD8+ T cells from blood, with Jurkat cell RNA spiked in. Described subset: FACS-sorted CD8+CD4-CCR7+CD45RA+ naive T cells. Every receptor here comes from a human donor in good health. Some libraries in this study had Jurkat cell RNA spiked in.

V and J are TRBV3-1 and TRBJ2-1; no firm D call. V lost 0 bases and J lost 6, with 18 bases in between. Per germline, CDR1 LGHDT and CDR2 YNNKEL (reference sequence). The CDR3 covers 17 residues. CDR3 residues: CASSQDWGLSFPNEQFF. For the CDR3, the DNA is TGTGCCAGCAGCCAAGATTGGGGTCTTTCGTTTCCCAATGAGCAGTTCTTC.

Regarding this clonotype: At one end the junction does not follow the germline gene, possibly because of a read error. This chain connects TRBV2 to TRBJ1-2, with a possible D match to TRBD1 (6 bases). The length of the CDR3 is 15 residues. CDR1 and CDR2 (germline): SNHLY, FYNNEI. The CDR3 loop is CASSEWQGIEYGYAF. Written as DNA, the CDR3 is TGTGCCAGCAGTGAATGGCAGGGGATAGAATATGGCTACGCCTTC. The full variable domain, completed using reference TRBV2 and TRBJ1-2, is EPEVTQTPSHQVTQMGQEVILRCVPISNHLYFYWYRQILGQKVEFLVSFYNNEISEKSEIFDDQFSVERPDGSNFTLKIRSTKLEDSAMYFCASSEWQGIEYGYAFGSGTRLTVV.

With regard to this clonotype: This may be a read error: a much more frequent sequence differs by one nucleotide. V gene TRBV12-3 or TRBV12-4 combines with J gene TRBJ1-1; D is uncertain. CDR3 size: 16 residues. V lost 8 bases and J 1 base, leaving 20 bases between the germline ends. The CDR3 loop reads CASGPTGSLSNTEAFF. For the CDR3, the DNA is TGTGCCAGCGGTCCTACCGGGTCTCTCTCGAACACTGAAGCTTTCTTT.

With respect to this clonotype: This sequence may be a read error, since a much larger clone differs from it by one base. The V gene is TRBV20-1, the J gene TRBJ1-1; D is unclear. With 6 bases removed from V and 0 bases from J, the gap between germline ends came to 8 bases. The CDR3 has 12 amino acids. Germline values: CDR1 DFQATT, CDR2 SNEGSKA (reference sequence). CDR3 sequence (DNA): TGCAGTGCAGAGATAGTGAACACTGAAGCTTTCTTT. It translates to CSAEIVNTEAFF.

This clonotype was found a few times. The V and J genes are TRBV21-1 and TRBJ2-3; the table's D call, TRBD1, has no DNA check behind it. TRBV21-1 is described as a pseudogene. This CDR3 spans 15 amino acids. The CDR3 region is CASSNPRGRTDTQYF. The DNA for the CDR3 is TGTGCCAGCAGCAACCCCAGGGGGCGCACAGATACGCAGTATTTT.

The V gene is TRBV12-3 or TRBV12-4, the J gene TRBJ2-3; 11 bases align to TRBD1. The CDR3 extends over 16 amino acids. V lost 5 bases, J lost 3 bases, and 7 bases stayed unmatched. In DNA form, the CDR3 reads TGTGCCAGCAGTCTAGGACAGGGGGCCACAACAGATACGCAGTATTTT. It translates to CASSLGQGATTDTQYF.

The J gene is TRBJ2-3, the V gene TRBV27, with TRBD2 matching over 11 bases. Unmatched junction bases numbered 2, after V lost 5 bases and J lost 1 base. This CDR3 is built from 15 residues. Germline CDR1 and CDR2: MNHEY and SMNVEV (reference sequence). DNA of the CDR3: TGTGCCAGCAGTACGACTAGCGGGGGCACAGATACGCAGTATTTT. As protein: CASSTTSGGTDTQYF.

This clonotype was seen ten or more times. The V and J genes are TRBV2 and TRBJ2-7, with D possibly TRBD1 on 5 matching bases. Per germline, CDR1 SNHLY and CDR2 FYNNEI. This CDR3 has 15 residues. V lost 3 bases and J lost 2, with 14 bases in between. The CDR3 DNA sequence: TGTGCCAGCAGTGATTCTGGGGCCTTGACCTACGAGCAGTACTTC. This encodes CASSDSGALTYEQYF.

As regards this clonotype: Possible read error: a much larger clone is one base away. The rearrangement joins TRBV28 to TRBJ2-3; D is uncertain. Germline V gene lookup returns CDR1 MDHEN and CDR2 SYDVKM. This CDR3 is 11 amino acids long. This chain's CDR3 is CARSFRDTQYF. CDR3 bases: TGTGCCCGCAGTTTCAGGGATACGCAGTATTTT.

The chain joins TRBV6-2 or TRBV6-3 to TRBJ1-5; D call uncertain. V lost 0 bases, J lost 5 bases, and 8 bases lay in between. CDR1 is MNHEY, CDR2 SVGEGT, per germline. The length of the CDR3 is 14 residues. CDR3 DNA: TGTGCCAGCAGTTACTCAAATATGGATCAGCCCCAGCATTTT. This translates into CASSYSNMDQPQHF.

Many counts were recorded for this clonotype. This chain uses TRBV9 with TRBJ2-5, with a weak D call TRBD2 (5 bases). Germline loops: CDR1 SGDLS, CDR2 YYNGEE. V lost 0 bases and J 0 bases, leaving 9 bases between the germline ends. The CDR3 has 15 residues. The CDR3 reads CASSVDGEYQETQYF. In DNA form, the CDR3 reads TGTGCCAGCAGCGTAGATGGGGAGTACCAAGAGACCCAGTACTTC.

Regarding this clonotype: An end of the junction differs from the germline gene, which may be a read error. The chain combines TRBV4-1 with TRBJ1-5; the D is unclear. There are 13 residues in the CDR3. Germline CDR1 is MGHRA and CDR2 is YSYEKL. Here the CDR3 DNA reads TGCGCCGGCAGCCAAGATGCGAATCAGCCCCAGCATTTT. It translates to CAGSQDANQPQHF.

The V gene is TRBV28, the J gene TRBJ1-1; 7 bases align to TRBD1. This CDR3 is 15 amino acids long. The germline CDR1 and CDR2 sequences are MDHEN and SYDVKM. With V trimmed by 4 bases and J by 1 base, 6 bases remained unmatched. CDR3 DNA: TGTGCCAGCAGTTACAGGGGTTTTGGGAACACTGAAGCTTTCTTT. Translating gives CASSYRGFGNTEAFF.

Regarding this clonotype: One base away lies a much larger clone, so this may be a sequencing read error. The genes are TRBV20-1 and TRBJ2-5, with a weak D call TRBD1 (5 bases). Germline V lookup: CDR1 DFQATT, CDR2 SNEGSKA (reference sequence). The CDR3 is made up of 14 amino acids. Written as DNA, the CDR3 is TGCAGTGCTCGTACCTCAGGGTTCCAAGAGGCCCAGTACTTC. This sequence encodes CSARTSGFQEAQYF.